This TCR beta chain was identified during a study of beta chain features in type 1 diabetes (dated by TCRdb to 2016 to 2019). For the wider study: Mean age, gender distribution, total cell number and subset yield did not differ between patients and healthy donors. A total of under 140,000,000 sorted cells were examined across all samples, and the number of cells per subset was strongly correlated with RNA yield. In the study, recently diagnosed type 1 diabetes patients and matched healthy donors were compared on the TCRB repertoires of their sorted circulating CD4+ T cell subsets. Naive and central memory subsets were obtained from all 30 or so donors, but regulatory and stem cell-like memory subsets were isolated from only 8 patients and about eight healthy donors.

A single peripheral blood draw of about 120 mL on average was collected from each donor into heparinised tubes. A BD FACSAria II was used to sort naive, central memory, regulatory and stem cell-like memory CD4+ T cells with a panel that included CD45RO, CCR7, CD25, CD127, CD95 and CD27. A purity above 98% was achieved for all sorted populations. PBMCs were separated immediately by Lymphoprep density gradient centrifugation and were stained directly, without being cultured. To minimize batch effects, samples were stained and sorted in pairs, one healthy donor with one patient per experiment. This clone was observed a few times. Its antigen is not yet known. It has no much larger one-base neighbor in the sample; base qualities were not kept. What the study reported, not specific to this receptor: Shorter templates might have been favored by PCR, but patient and control samples were amplified and corrected together, so both groups would have been affected equally by any skew. Patients with type 1 diabetes made fewer insertions and deleted more nucleotides at VDJ recombination sites, implying thymic rearrangement abnormalities. Because small numbers of individuals were included in the HLA sub-analyses, any influence of HLA type on TCRB rearrangement was left unresolved. A moderate but significant shortening of TCRB CDR3 length was observed in type 1 diabetes patients in all four CD4+ subsets. Because cDNA rather than genomic DNA was sequenced, highly expressing activated cells could have been over-represented, although no difference in activation and CD3 levels was found between groups. Naive, central memory and regulatory TCRB repertoires appeared to be more similar among patients than among healthy donors.

The CDR3, from cysteine to phenylalanine, totals 16 residues. CDR3 DNA is the only sequence kept; it has 48 bases, read in frame from the first base. CDR1 and CDR2, looked up from the germline V gene (reference sequence), are PRHDT and FYEKMQ. V was cut back by 5 bases and J by 1 base, leaving a gap of 14 bases between them. All of the isolated RNA was reverse transcribed with the High Capacity cDNA Reverse Transcription Kit, so expressed TCRB transcripts were sequenced. Deep immunoSEQ sequencing was applied to naive, central memory and regulatory T cell samples, giving an average of approximately 3.8 million total reads per sample. Sorted cells were lysed in RLT buffer, and RNA was extracted using DNase-treated RNeasy Micro or Mini kits according to cell number. To prevent cross-contamination, each cell subset was processed individually, whereas patient and healthy donor samples were processed jointly. TCRB sequences were amplified from cDNA with the immunoSEQ multiplex PCR, producing 87-bp fragments spanning the CDR3 region. Amplicons were sequenced on the Illumina HiSeq platform. Per the original workflow: Synthetic template baselines were used to correct PCR bias computationally, reads within Hamming distance 2 were collapsed, and singletons that could not be merged were discarded. Reads were aligned against IMGT to assign V, D and J genes, CDR3 length and insertions or deletions at six rearrangement sites. Within each subset, clonotype counts were normalized to the number of sorted cells before true diversity and Gini coefficients were calculated with the tcR R package. The overlap coefficient, calculated on TCRB nucleotide sequences, was used to measure repertoire sharing. As a proxy for the pre-selection repertoire, out-of-frame TCRB sequences from naive cells were analyzed. The table comes from immuneACCESS by way of TCRdb, which keeps in-frame sequences with V and J called. Part of the clones is missing from these tables; in studies checked, under half for an unresolved V gene and the rest for unknown reasons. For V, J and clone size, that table is used; D and trimming come from the DNA. The sample data list some 640,000 clones, and roughly an eighth of these were observed just once. The ten largest clones take up 0.03% to 0.04% of the sample.

Sequenced material: naive CD4+ T cells from blood. What this sample's cell subset or site label stands for: true naive CD4+ T cells. This chain is built from TRBV13 and TRBJ2-2; too little of a D gene remains to name it. The clonotype originates from a man younger than 35 with type 1 diabetes. The CDR3 region reads CASSITYSLNTGELFF. The DNA reads as follows: TGTGCCAGCAGCATCACCTACAGTTTGAACACCGGGGAGCTGTTTTTT.